The 20 T cell receptor beta chains in this list originate from one sample, sequenced in a study of shared clonotypes between healthy human individuals. The repertoire was sequenced with immunoSEQ multiplex PCR; TCRdb's copy has only in-frame clones and lacks some. In the table there are fewer than 200,000 clones, 85% to 95% of which are singletons. Input material: naive CD4+ T cells sorted from blood. Stated subset: CD45RA+ positively selected. The receptors come from a woman between 25 and 40 years old in good health.

In its sample, this clone was seen once. V and J are TRBV18 and TRBJ2-7; 13 nucleotides align to TRBD2. V was clipped by 6 bases and J by 3 bases; unmatched bases: 2. The CDR3 sequence is 14 residues long. Germline lookup yields CDR1 KGHSH and CDR2 LQKENI. CDR3 amino acids: CASSRTSGSYEQYF. As DNA, the CDR3 is TGTGCCAGCTCCCGGACTAGCGGGAGCTACGAGCAGTACTTC.

The chain uses TRBV9 and TRBJ1-6, with D perhaps TRBD1 (6 bases). Looked up from germline, CDR1 is SGDLS and CDR2 is YYNGEE. Trimming left V 5 bases short and J 10 bases short, with 13 bases between. There are 13 residues in the CDR3. This CDR3 is CASSISGQSPLHF. DNA of the CDR3: TGTGCCAGCAGTATCTCAGGACAGTCACCCCTCCACTTT.

The gene calls are TRBV11-2 and TRBJ2-7; D unresolved. CDR1 and CDR2 (germline): SGHAT, FQNNGV. Between the trimmed V and J ends, which lost 1 base and 6 bases, there was a span of 7 bases. The CDR3 spans 12 residues. CDR3 in amino acids: CASSLVVGEQYF. The CDR3 DNA sequence: TGTGCCAGCAGCTTAGTGGTCGGCGAGCAGTACTTC.

This rearrangement joins TRBV28 to TRBJ2-7; no reliable D call. Per the germline V gene, CDR1 is MDHEN and CDR2 is SYDVKM. This CDR3 contains 14 residues. V lost 6 bases and J 2 bases, leaving 14 bases between the germline ends. The CDR3 here is CASSHGGPPYEQYF. CDR3 in DNA: TGTGCCAGCAGCCATGGTGGTCCCCCCTACGAGCAGTACTTC. Full variable domain (rest looked up from reference TRBV28 and TRBJ2-7): DVKVTQSSRYLVKRTGEKVFLECVQDMDHENMFWYRQDPGLGLRLIYFSYDVKMKEKGDIPEGYSVSREKKERFSLILESASTNQTSMYLCASSHGGPPYEQYFGPGTRLTVT.

The rearrangement joins TRBV4-1 to TRBJ1-2, with no clear D. Germline V gene lookup returns CDR1 MGHRA and CDR2 YSYEKL. The CDR3 contains 13 residues. V lost 8 bases and J 2 bases, leaving 12 bases between the germline ends. CDR3 loop: CASGDIENYGYTF. CDR3 DNA: TGCGCCAGCGGAGACATCGAAAACTATGGCTACACCTTC.

V is TRBV10-3 and J is TRBJ1-1; perhaps TRBD1 as D (5 bases). V was shortened by 3 bases and J by 5 bases, with 10 bases between the two germline ends. This CDR3 has 13 amino acids. Germline CDR1 and CDR2: ENHRY and SYGVKD. The CDR3 DNA reads as TGTGCCATCAGTGACAGGGCAGAAACTGAAGCTTTCTTT. Translating gives CAISDRAETEAFF.

The V and J genes are TRBV5-1 and TRBJ2-5; 7 bases agree with TRBD1. The CDR3 length is 15 residues. J lost 4 bases, V lost 4 bases, and 10 bases had no gene match. CDR1 SGHRS and CDR2 YFSETQ come from the germline V gene. CDR3 loop: CASSQTGEGGETQYF. The DNA for the CDR3 is TGCGCCAGCAGCCAAACAGGGGAAGGTGGAGAGACCCAGTACTTC.

This chain connects TRBV28 to TRBJ1-5; 8 bases line up with TRBD1. There are 15 residues in the CDR3. Germline trimming cut 2 bases from V and 6 bases from J; bases unmatched to any gene: 6. From germline, CDR1 is MDHEN and CDR2 SYDVKM. The CDR3 nucleotides read TGTGCCAGCAGTTTAGGAGACAGGGGTAGTCAGCCCCAGCATTTT. This encodes CASSLGDRGSQPQHF.

This chain joins TRBV5-1 and TRBJ2-4; 12 bases agree with TRBD2. After removal of 2 bases from V and 14 bases from J, the junction contained 8 bases not matched to a gene. The CDR3 has 14 amino acids. CDR1 is SGHRS, CDR2 YFSETQ, per germline. The CDR3 nucleotides read TGCGCCAGCAGCTTTGGCCTAGCGGGAGGGCCTGAGTACTTC. This sequence encodes CASSFGLAGGPEYF. Full variable domain (outside the CDR3, taken from reference TRBV5-1 and TRBJ2-4): KAGVTQTPRYLIKTRGQQVTLSCSPISGHRSVSWYQQTPGQGLQFLFEYFSETQRNKGNFPGRFSGRQFSNSRSEMNVSTLELGDSALYLCASSFGLAGGPEYFGAGTRLSVL.

The sample holds a few counts of this clone. V usage is TRBV27 and J usage is TRBJ1-3, with D possibly being TRBD1 (5 bases). There are 13 residues in the CDR3. The ends were cut back, 4 bases at V and 1 base at J, with 5 bases in the middle. Germline V gene sequence: CDR1 MNHEY, CDR2 SMNVEV (reference sequence). In nucleotides, the CDR3 is TGTGCCAGCAGTTCAGGGTCTGGAAACACCATATATTTT. Protein: CASSSGSGNTIYF.

Only a few counts were recorded for this clone. Other DNA sequences in this sample translate to the same CDR3. The chain carries TRBV2 and TRBJ2-7; 7 nucleotides align to TRBD2. V shed 6 bases, J shed 1 base, and the junction held 0 bases outside the gene matches. Germline V gene data show CDR1 as SNHLY and CDR2 as FYNNEI. The CDR3 is 12 residues long. The DNA for the CDR3 is TGTGCCAGCAGGGGAGGGTCCTACGAGCAGTACTTC. Residues: CASRGGSYEQYF.

This chain joins TRBV11-3 and TRBJ2-7, with D possibly called TRBD1 or TRBD2 (5 bases each). This CDR3 region has 14 residues. Germline assignment: CDR1 SGHNT and CDR2 YENEEA. The V gene lost 2 bases and the J gene lost 0 bases, with 8 bases spanning the gap. The CDR3 DNA is TGTGCCAGCAGCTTATCGGGGACCTCCTACGAGCAGTACTTC. It codes for CASSLSGTSYEQYF. The whole variable domain, remainder taken from reference TRBV11-3 and TRBJ2-7, is EAGVVQSPRYKIIEKKQPVAFWCNPISGHNTLYWYLQNLGQGPELLIRYENEEAVDDSQLPKDRFSAERLKGVDSTLKIQPAELGDSAVYLCASSLSGTSYEQYFGPGTRLTVT.

The chain recombines TRBV7-2 with TRBJ2-5; D unclear. The CDR3 is 12 residues long. Germline-derived CDR1 and CDR2 are SGHTA and FQGNSA. The germline V and J ends were trimmed by 5 bases and 0 bases, with 4 bases remaining between them. Here the CDR3 reads CASSPYQETQYF. Here the CDR3 DNA reads TGTGCCAGCAGCCCTTACCAAGAGACCCAGTACTTC.

The V call is TRBV7-8, the J call TRBJ2-5; unclear D gene. The end of the DNA is better explained by TRBJ2-7, so the J call may be wrong. CDR3 length: 14 residues. Germline assignment: CDR1 SGHVS and CDR2 FQNEAQ. CDR3: CASSLAAHSYEQYF. As DNA, the CDR3 is TGTGCCAGCAGCTTAGCGGCTCACTCCTACGAGCAGTACTTC.

V usage is TRBV28 and J usage is TRBJ2-1; weak D call: TRBD1 (6 bases). V dropped 6 bases and J dropped 5 bases, with 17 bases sitting between them. The CDR3 loop spans 15 amino acids. Germline assignment: CDR1 MDHEN and CDR2 SYDVKM. The CDR3 spells CASSPQGKFNNEQFF. In DNA, the CDR3 is TGTGCCAGCAGCCCACAGGGAAAGTTTAACAATGAGCAGTTCTTC.

This chain connects TRBV7-9 to TRBJ1-4; 7 nucleotides align to TRBD1. Germline V gene sequence: CDR1 SEHNR, CDR2 FQNEAQ (reference sequence). CDR3 length: 15 amino acids. V shed 4 bases and J 4 bases; nucleotides not matched to a gene: 6. The CDR3 protein is CASSSYRGLNEKLFF. The CDR3 region has the DNA TGTGCCAGCAGCTCCTACAGGGGACTTAATGAAAAACTGTTTTTT.

The V and J genes are TRBV29-1 and TRBJ1-4, with TRBD1 matching over 9 bases. Germline values: CDR1 SQVTM, CDR2 ANQGSEA. This CDR3 spans 13 amino acids. V dropped 5 bases and J dropped 8; count of bases not matched to a gene: 6. This chain's CDR3 is CSVSGTGKEKLFF. The CDR3 DNA sequence: TGCAGCGTTTCCGGGACAGGGAAAGAAAAACTGTTTTTT.

The chain couples TRBV5-1 to TRBJ2-1, with TRBD1 identical over 9 bases. Germline V gives CDR1 SGHRS, CDR2 YFSETQ. Unmatched junction bases numbered 5, after V lost 4 bases and J lost 15 bases. The length of the CDR3 is 11 residues. The CDR3 nucleotides read TGCGCCAGCAGCCCGGACAGGGGCTGGTTCTTC. Encoded protein: CASSPDRGWFF.

V and J are TRBV28 and TRBJ1-2, with 10 positions matching TRBD1. J lost 4 bases, V lost 5 bases, and 7 bases had no gene match. The CDR3 extends over 15 amino acids. Germline CDR1 MDHEN, CDR2 SYDVKM. For the CDR3, the DNA is TGTGCCAGCAGTCAGACAGGGGGCGAGTCCTATGGCTACACCTTC. Translation gives CASSQTGGESYGYTF.

The J gene is TRBJ2-7, the V gene TRBV10-3; either TRBD1 or TRBD2 may supply D (5 bases each). Germline-derived CDR1 and CDR2 are ENHRY and SYGVKD. V lost 5 bases to trimming and J lost 6 bases, with 20 bases between them. The CDR3 consists of 15 residues. The CDR3 loop is CAISLGAAEVGEQYF. The CDR3 DNA reads TGTGCCATCAGTCTAGGGGCGGCGGAGGTCGGCGAGCAGTACTTC.